What follows are 20 T cell receptor beta chains derived from one specimen sequenced in a study of CD8 T cells in Susac syndrome (dated by TCRdb to the late 2010s). Libraries came from the immunoSEQ multiplex PCR assay. RNA was extracted with the RNeasy kit and about 0.5 to 1 ug was reverse transcribed using random hexamers. The raw public reads went through TCRdb reprocessing: fastp at Q25, MiXCR clone calling, in-frame beta chains kept. Each CDR3 protein gets just one entry, which takes the most common genes and DNA from the rows behind it. The sample table holds hundreds of thousands of distinct CDR3 sequences, of which 85% were seen once. Jointly, the top ten make up about 0.12% of the sample. The sequenced sample was CD8+ T cells from PBMCs. The receptors shown here come from a human donor with multiple sclerosis.

This clonotype was observed once. The chain carries TRBV20-1 and TRBJ2-7; D is ambiguous. Germline CDR1 and CDR2: DFQATT and SNEGSKA (reference sequence). This CDR3 spans 14 amino acids. Trimming removed 3 bases from V and 3 bases from J, with 15 bases in between. DNA of the CDR3: TGCAGTGCTAGTTCCACTTGGTCGGTCTACGAGCAGTACTTC. It encodes CSASSTWSVYEQYF.

This chain uses TRBV3-1 with TRBJ2-3; TRBD1 agrees at 10 bases. CDR1 and CDR2 from the germline V gene are LGHDT and YNNKEL (reference sequence). The CDR3 sequence is 16 residues long. After removal of 3 bases from V and 4 bases from J, the junction contained 7 bases not matched to a gene. In DNA form, the CDR3 reads TGTGCCAGCAGCCAGACAGGGGGCGCTCTCGCAGATACGCAGTATTTT. It yields the protein CASSQTGGALADTQYF.

The V and J genes are TRBV6-1 and TRBJ2-3; D might be TRBD1 or TRBD2, each matching 6 bases. This CDR3 region has 14 residues. Trimming took off 8 bases at V and 4 bases at J, with 16 bases between the two ends. Germline CDR1 and CDR2: MNHNS and SASEGT. CDR3 nucleotides: TGTGCCAGCGGCTCGATTGGGGGGCCAGATACGCAGTATTTT. It codes for CASGSIGGPDTQYF.

The chain is built from TRBV5-1 and TRBJ2-7, with TRBD1 identical over 7 bases. CDR1 is SGHRS and CDR2 is YFSETQ in the germline V gene. With V trimmed by 3 bases and J by 7 bases, 13 bases remained unmatched. The length of the CDR3 is 15 residues. The CDR3: CASSWPGERGREQYF. In DNA, the CDR3 is TGCGCCAGCAGCTGGCCCGGTGAGAGGGGGCGTGAGCAGTACTTC.

As regards this clonotype: At one end, the junction sequence differs from germline, possibly due to a read error. V usage is TRBV28 and J usage is TRBJ1-1; D is unresolved. Germline V CDR1 and CDR2: MDHEN, SYDVKM. There are 11 residues in the CDR3. CDR3 in amino acids: CASRVNTEVFF. The CDR3 region has the DNA TGTGCCAGCAGGGTCAACACTGAAGTTTTCTTT.

The chain uses TRBV20-1 and TRBJ2-3; 7 nucleotides match TRBD2. This CDR3 contains 15 residues. Germline V gives CDR1 DFQATT, CDR2 SNEGSKA (reference sequence). Trimming removed 0 bases from V and 0 bases from J; junction bases left unmatched: 3. This CDR3 reads CSARDPGGSTDTQYF. CDR3 DNA: TGCAGTGCTAGAGATCCCGGGGGGAGCACAGATACGCAGTATTTT.

This chain links TRBV9 with TRBJ1-2; TRBD1 aligns across 7 bases. Germline values: CDR1 SGDLS, CDR2 YYNGEE. CDR3 length equals 15 residues. The V gene end was trimmed by 0 bases and the J gene end by 4 bases; junction bases not matched to a gene: 6. The CDR3 loop is CASSVAGGSPYGYTF. Written as DNA, the CDR3 is TGTGCCAGCAGCGTAGCAGGGGGATCCCCCTATGGCTACACCTTC.

The chain employs TRBV19 and TRBJ2-5; D is undetermined. The CDR3 sequence is 14 residues long. The V and J ends lost 5 bases and 0 bases respectively, with 10 bases between them. Germline V gives CDR1 LNHDA, CDR2 SQIVND (reference sequence). CDR3 DNA: TGTGCCAGTAGTCGGTGGGCGTACCAAGAGACCCAGTACTTC. Translating it yields CASSRWAYQETQYF.

The CDR3 protein is CASSLGQGNLNTEAFF. CDR3 nucleotides: TGTGCCAGCAGCTTAGGGCAGGGGAACTTGAACACTGAAGCTTTCTTT. The rearrangement joins TRBV5-6 to TRBJ1-1; a possible D gene is TRBD1 (6 bases). CDR3 length: 16 residues. Germline values: CDR1 SGHDT, CDR2 YYEEEE. Deletions cut 2 bases from V and 0 bases from J, with 14 bases between.

This chain uses TRBV10-3 with TRBJ2-7, with TRBD1 matching over 8 bases. CDR1 is ENHRY, CDR2 SYGVKD, per germline. V was clipped by 11 bases and J by 3 bases; unmatched bases: 12. The CDR3 has 14 residues. The CDR3 DNA is TGTGCCTCCGGGGCAGGGACAGGCGTCTACGAGCAGTACTTC. This codes for CASGAGTGVYEQYF.

The rearrangement links TRBV30 to TRBJ2-2; D is ambiguous. This CDR3 is 10 amino acids long. V lost 5 bases and J lost 6, with 4 bases in between. CDR1 is GTSNPN and CDR2 is SVGIG in the germline V gene (reference sequence). The CDR3 region has the DNA TGTGCCTGGGATTCCGGGGAGCTGTTTTTT. The encoded protein is CAWDSGELFF.

This clonotype was counted once. This rearrangement joins TRBV20-1 to TRBJ1-6; a possible D gene is TRBD1 (6 bases). The CDR3 sequence is 16 residues long. V shed 1 base and J shed 7 bases, with 17 bases lying between them. Germline V CDR1 and CDR2: DFQATT, SNEGSKA (reference sequence). The CDR3 DNA follows: TGCAGTGCTAGAGCCGGCAGGGGCGCTTGGAATTCACCCCTCCACTTT. It is translated as CSARAGRGAWNSPLHF.

The rearrangement joins TRBV11-2 to TRBJ2-2; D possibly matches TRBD1 or TRBD2 (5 bases each). CDR1 and CDR2 (germline): SGHAT, FQNNGV. Trimming stripped 8 bases from V and 4 bases from J, with 20 bases between. The CDR3 has 16 amino acids. The CDR3 DNA reads TGTGCCAGCGCGAACGCTCCAGGGAGAAGCACCGGGGAGCTGTTTTTT. This translates into CASANAPGRSTGELFF. The full variable domain, its missing parts supplied by reference TRBV11-2 and TRBJ2-2, is EAGVAQSPRYKIIEKRQSVAFWCNPISGHATLYWYQQILGQGPKLLIQFQNNGVVDDSQLPKDRFSAERLKGVDSTLKIQPAKLEDSAVYLCASANAPGRSTGELFFGEGSRLTVL.

The chain couples TRBV21-1 to TRBJ2-3; TRBD2, the table's D call, lacks a check against the DNA. TRBV21-1 is designated a pseudogene. This CDR3 is built from 18 residues. The CDR3 protein is CASSKKRRLAGGTDTQYF. The CDR3 DNA sequence: TGTGCCAGCAGCAAGAAGAGAAGACTAGCGGGGGGCACAGATACGCAGTATTTT.

The chain combines TRBV11-2 with TRBJ2-7, with 9 nucleotides matching TRBD1. The CDR3 length is 16 residues. The V gene's germline CDR1 is SGHAT and CDR2 FQNNGV. With 1 base clipped from V and 6 bases from J, the junction kept 10 bases outside the gene matches. This CDR3 is CASSLGIGTGYVEQYF. CDR3 DNA: TGTGCCAGCAGCTTAGGGATCGGGACAGGGTATGTCGAGCAGTACTTC.

This clonotype was picked up one time. V and J are TRBV20-1 and TRBJ2-7; D tentatively reads TRBD1 or TRBD2 (5 bases each). The V end was cut by 4 bases, the J end by 2 bases, with 18 bases between. The CDR3 has 15 amino acids. The V gene's germline CDR1 is DFQATT and CDR2 SNEGSKA (reference sequence). The CDR3 sequence: CSATTPGTDTYEQYF. The CDR3 DNA follows: TGCAGTGCTACAACCCCCGGGACCGATACCTACGAGCAGTACTTC.

This sequence joins TRBV29-1 and TRBJ1-1; D may be TRBD1 (6 bases). Germline assignment: CDR1 SQVTM and CDR2 ANQGSEA. V lost 7 bases and J lost 4, with 22 bases in between. The CDR3 length is 15 residues. DNA for the CDR3: TGCAGCGCCTCACATACAGGGCCAGAACTCACTGAAGCTTTCTTT. This encodes CSASHTGPELTEAFF.

V gene TRBV4-1 combines with J gene TRBJ2-5; 10 nucleotides line up with TRBD2. The trim removed 1 base at V and 4 bases at J, leaving 3 bases unmatched. Germline assignment: CDR1 MGHRA and CDR2 YSYEKL. The CDR3 consists of 15 residues. The CDR3 loop reads CASSQVASGGETQYF. As DNA, the CDR3 is TGCGCCAGCAGCCAAGTGGCTAGCGGGGGAGAGACCCAGTACTTC.

The CDR3 DNA is TGTGCCAGTAGTATAGTACCACCGTCCTACAATGAGCAGTTCTTC. Its protein is CASSIVPPSYNEQFF. J is TRBJ2-1 and V is TRBV19; D is ambiguous. Between the trimmed V and J ends, which lost 1 base and 1 base, there was a span of 8 bases. The CDR3 loop spans 15 amino acids. Germline V gives CDR1 LNHDA, CDR2 SQIVND (reference sequence).

This clonotype was seen only once. The chain joins TRBV12-3 or TRBV12-4 to TRBJ2-5, with TRBD2 identical over 12 bases. The CDR3 is made up of 16 amino acids. With 5 bases clipped from V and 2 bases from J, the junction kept 6 bases outside the gene matches. The CDR3 DNA sequence: TGTGCCAGCAGTCAGACTAGCGGGAGAGGGCAAGAGACCCAGTACTTC. Translation: CASSQTSGRGQETQYF.